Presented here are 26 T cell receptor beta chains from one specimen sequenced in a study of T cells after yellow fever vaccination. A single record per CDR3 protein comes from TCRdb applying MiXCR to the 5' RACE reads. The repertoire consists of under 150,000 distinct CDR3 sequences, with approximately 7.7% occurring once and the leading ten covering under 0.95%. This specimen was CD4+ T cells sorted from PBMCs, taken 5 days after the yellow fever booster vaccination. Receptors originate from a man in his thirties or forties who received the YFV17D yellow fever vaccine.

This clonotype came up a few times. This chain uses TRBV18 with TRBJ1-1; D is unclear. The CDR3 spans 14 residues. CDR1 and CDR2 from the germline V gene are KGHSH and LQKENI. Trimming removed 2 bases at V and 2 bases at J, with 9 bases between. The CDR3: CASSPVEGNTEAFF. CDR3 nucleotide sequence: TGTGCCAGCTCACCAGTGGAGGGAAACACTGAAGCTTTCTTT.

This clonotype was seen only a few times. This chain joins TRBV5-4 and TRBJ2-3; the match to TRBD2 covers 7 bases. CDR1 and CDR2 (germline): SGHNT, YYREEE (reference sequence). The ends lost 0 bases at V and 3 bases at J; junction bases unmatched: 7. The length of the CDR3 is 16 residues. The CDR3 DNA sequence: TGTGCCAGCAGCTTGGTACGTGGCGGGAGAACAGATACGCAGTATTTT. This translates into CASSLVRGGRTDTQYF.

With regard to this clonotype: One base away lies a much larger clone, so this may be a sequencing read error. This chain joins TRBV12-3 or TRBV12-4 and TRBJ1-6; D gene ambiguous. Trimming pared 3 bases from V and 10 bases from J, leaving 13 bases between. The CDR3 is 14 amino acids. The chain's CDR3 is CASSFEGGKSPLHF. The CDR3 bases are TGTGCCAGCAGTTTCGAGGGAGGTAAGTCACCCCTCCACTTT.

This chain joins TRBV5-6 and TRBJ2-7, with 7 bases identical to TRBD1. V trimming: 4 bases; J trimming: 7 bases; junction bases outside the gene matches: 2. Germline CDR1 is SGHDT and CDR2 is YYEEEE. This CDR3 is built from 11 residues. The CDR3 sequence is CASSTDREQYF. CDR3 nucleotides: TGTGCCAGCAGCACGGACAGGGAGCAGTACTTC.

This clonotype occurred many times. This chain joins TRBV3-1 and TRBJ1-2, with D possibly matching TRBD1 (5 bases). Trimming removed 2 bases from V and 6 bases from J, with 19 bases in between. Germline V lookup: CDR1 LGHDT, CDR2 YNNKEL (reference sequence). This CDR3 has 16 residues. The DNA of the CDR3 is TGTGCCAGCAGCCAACTTGCCGCCGGGCGAGGGGATGGCTACACCTTC. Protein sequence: CASSQLAAGRGDGYTF.

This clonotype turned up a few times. The CDR3 reads CASSQDWDTLYEQYF. DNA for the CDR3: TGCGCCAGCAGCCAAGATTGGGACACCCTATACGAGCAGTACTTC. The J gene is TRBJ2-7, the V gene TRBV4-3; TRBD1 might be the D (6 bases). Germline V gene lookup returns CDR1 LGHNA and CDR2 YSLEER. V shed 0 bases and J shed 4 bases, with 13 bases lying between them. The CDR3 runs to 15 residues.

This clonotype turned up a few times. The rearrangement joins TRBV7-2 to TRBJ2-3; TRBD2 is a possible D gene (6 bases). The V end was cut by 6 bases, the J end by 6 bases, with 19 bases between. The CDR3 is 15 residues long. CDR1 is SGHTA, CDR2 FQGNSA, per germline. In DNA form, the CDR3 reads TGTGCCAGCAGACTAGGTGGACTATCTCGCGATACGCAGTATTTT. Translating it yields CASRLGGLSRDTQYF.

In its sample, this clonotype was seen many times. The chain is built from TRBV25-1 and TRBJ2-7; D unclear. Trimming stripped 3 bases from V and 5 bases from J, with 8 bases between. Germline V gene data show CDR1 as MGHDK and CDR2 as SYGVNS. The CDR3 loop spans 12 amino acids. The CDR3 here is CASSDLTDEQYF. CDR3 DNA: TGTGCCAGCAGTGATCTTACCGACGAGCAGTACTTC.

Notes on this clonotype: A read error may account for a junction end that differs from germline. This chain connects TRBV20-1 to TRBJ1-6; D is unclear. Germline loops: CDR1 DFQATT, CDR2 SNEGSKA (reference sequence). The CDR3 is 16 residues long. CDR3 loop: CCARVSSSSRDSPLHF. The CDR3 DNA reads TGCTGTGCTAGAGTCAGCAGCTCTAGCCGGGATTCACCCCTCCACTTT.

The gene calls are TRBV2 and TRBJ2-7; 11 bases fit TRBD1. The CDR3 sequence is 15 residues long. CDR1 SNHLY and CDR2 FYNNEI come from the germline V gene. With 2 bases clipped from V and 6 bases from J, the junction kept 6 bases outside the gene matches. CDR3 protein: CASSEPWTGGGEQYF. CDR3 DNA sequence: TGTGCCAGCAGTGAACCTTGGACAGGGGGCGGCGAGCAGTACTTC.

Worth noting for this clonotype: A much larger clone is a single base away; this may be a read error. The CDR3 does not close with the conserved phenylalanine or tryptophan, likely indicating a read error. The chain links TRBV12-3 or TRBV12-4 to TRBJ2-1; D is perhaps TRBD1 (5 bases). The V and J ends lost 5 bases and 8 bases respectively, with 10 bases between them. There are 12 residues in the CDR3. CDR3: CASSRGTDEQFS. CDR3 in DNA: TGTGCCAGCAGTAGGGGTACAGATGAGCAGTTCTCC.

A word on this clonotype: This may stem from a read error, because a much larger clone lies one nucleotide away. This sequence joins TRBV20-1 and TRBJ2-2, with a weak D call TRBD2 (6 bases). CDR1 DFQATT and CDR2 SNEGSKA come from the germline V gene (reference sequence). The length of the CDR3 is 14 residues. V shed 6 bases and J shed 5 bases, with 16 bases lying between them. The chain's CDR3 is CSATGEEVTGELFF. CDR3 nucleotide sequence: TGCAGTGCCACCGGGGAGGAGGTGACCGGGGAGCTGTTTTTT.

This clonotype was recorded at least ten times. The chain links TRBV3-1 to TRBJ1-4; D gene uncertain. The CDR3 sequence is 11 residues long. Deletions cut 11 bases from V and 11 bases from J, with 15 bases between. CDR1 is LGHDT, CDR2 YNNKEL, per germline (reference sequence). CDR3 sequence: CASGTSGKLFF. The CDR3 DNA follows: TGTGCCTCGGGCACCTCTGGGAAACTGTTTTTT. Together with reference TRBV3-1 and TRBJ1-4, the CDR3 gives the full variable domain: DTAVSQTPKYLVTQMGNDKSIKCEQNLGHDTMYWYKQDSKKFLKIMFSYNNKELIINETVPNRFSPKSPDKAHLNLHINSLELGDSAVYFCASGTSGKLFFGSGTQLSVL.

DNA for the CDR3: TGTGCCAGCAGCTTAGGACTAGCGGGAAAATACTACGAGCAGTACTTC. Its translation is CASSLGLAGKYYEQYF. The chain has TRBV7-2 and TRBJ2-7, with 11 bases aligning to TRBD2. Germline assignment: CDR1 SGHTA and CDR2 FQGNSA. The junction had 5 bases not matched to a gene; V was cut back by 1 base and J by 3 bases. The CDR3 contains 16 residues.

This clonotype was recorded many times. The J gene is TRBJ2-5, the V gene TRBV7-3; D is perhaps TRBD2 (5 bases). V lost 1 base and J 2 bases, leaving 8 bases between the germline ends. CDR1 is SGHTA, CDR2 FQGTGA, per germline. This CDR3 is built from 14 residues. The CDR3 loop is CASSLNPGQETQYF. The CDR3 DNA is TGTGCCAGCAGCTTAAATCCGGGGCAAGAGACCCAGTACTTC.

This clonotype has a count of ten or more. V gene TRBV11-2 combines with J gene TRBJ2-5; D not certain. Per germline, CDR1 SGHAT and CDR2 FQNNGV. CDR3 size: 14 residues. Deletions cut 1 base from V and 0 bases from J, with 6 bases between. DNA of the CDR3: TGTGCCAGCAGCTTAGGCGTTTACCAAGAGACCCAGTACTTC. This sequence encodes CASSLGVYQETQYF. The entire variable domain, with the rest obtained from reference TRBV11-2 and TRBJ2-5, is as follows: EAGVAQSPRYKIIEKRQSVAFWCNPISGHATLYWYQQILGQGPKLLIQFQNNGVVDDSQLPKDRFSAERLKGVDSTLKIQPAKLEDSAVYLCASSLGVYQETQYFGPGTRLLVL.

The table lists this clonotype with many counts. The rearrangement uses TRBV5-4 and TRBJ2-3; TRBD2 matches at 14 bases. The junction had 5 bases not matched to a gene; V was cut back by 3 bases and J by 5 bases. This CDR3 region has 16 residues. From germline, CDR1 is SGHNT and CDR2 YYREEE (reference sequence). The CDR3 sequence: CASSSGLAGGEDTQYF. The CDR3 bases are TGTGCCAGCAGCTCCGGACTAGCGGGAGGAGAAGATACGCAGTATTTT.

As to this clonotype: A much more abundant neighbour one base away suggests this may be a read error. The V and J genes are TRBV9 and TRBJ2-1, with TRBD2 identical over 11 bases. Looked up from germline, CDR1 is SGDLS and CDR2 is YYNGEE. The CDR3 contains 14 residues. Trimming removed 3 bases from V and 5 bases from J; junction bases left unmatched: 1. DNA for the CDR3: TGTGCCAGCAGCGCGGGACTAGCGGACAATGAGCAGTTCTTC. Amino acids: CASSAGLADNEQFF.

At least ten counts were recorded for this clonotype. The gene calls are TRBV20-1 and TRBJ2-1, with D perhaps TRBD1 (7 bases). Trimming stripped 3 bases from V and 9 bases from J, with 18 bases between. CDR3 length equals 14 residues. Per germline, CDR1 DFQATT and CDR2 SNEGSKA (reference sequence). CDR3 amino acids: CSARGTAGGGEQFF. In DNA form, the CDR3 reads TGCAGTGCTAGGGGTACAGCAGGGGGAGGTGAGCAGTTCTTC.

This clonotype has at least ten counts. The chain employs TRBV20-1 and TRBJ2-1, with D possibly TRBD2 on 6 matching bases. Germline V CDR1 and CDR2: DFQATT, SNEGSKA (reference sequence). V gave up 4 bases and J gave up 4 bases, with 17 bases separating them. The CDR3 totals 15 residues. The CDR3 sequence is CSATLWRVIYNEQFF. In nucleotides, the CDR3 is TGCAGTGCTACCCTTTGGAGGGTCATATACAATGAGCAGTTCTTC.

For the CDR3, the DNA is TGCAGCGGAAACCGGGACGGAAGGACTGAAGCTTTCTTT. The encoded protein is CSGNRDGRTEAFF. The chain employs TRBV29-1 and TRBJ1-1, with D possibly matching TRBD1 (5 bases). Germline lookup yields CDR1 SQVTM and CDR2 ANQGSEA. This CDR3 is 13 amino acids long. Trimming took 7 bases from V and 5 from J, leaving 17 bases between them. Combining the CDR3 with reference TRBV29-1 and TRBJ1-1 gives the whole variable domain SAVISQKPSRDICQRGTSLTIQCQVDSQVTMMFWYRQQPGQSLTLIATANQGSEATYESGFVIDKFPISRPNLTFSTLTVSNMSPEDSSIYLCSGNRDGRTEAFFGQGTRLTVV.

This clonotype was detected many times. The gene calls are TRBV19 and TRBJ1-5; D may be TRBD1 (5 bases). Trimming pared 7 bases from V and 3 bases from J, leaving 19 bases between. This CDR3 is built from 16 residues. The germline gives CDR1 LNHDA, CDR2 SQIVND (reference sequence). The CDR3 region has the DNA TGTGCCAGTACCCCCCGTCGGCAGGGATTCAATCAGCCCCAGCATTTT. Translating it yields CASTPRRQGFNQPQHF. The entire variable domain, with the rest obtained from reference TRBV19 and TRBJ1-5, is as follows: DGGITQSPKYLFRKEGQNVTLSCEQNLNHDAMYWYRQDPGQGLRLIYYSQIVNDFQKGDIAEGYSVSREKKESFPLTVTSAQKNPTAFYLCASTPRRQGFNQPQHFGDGTRLSIL.

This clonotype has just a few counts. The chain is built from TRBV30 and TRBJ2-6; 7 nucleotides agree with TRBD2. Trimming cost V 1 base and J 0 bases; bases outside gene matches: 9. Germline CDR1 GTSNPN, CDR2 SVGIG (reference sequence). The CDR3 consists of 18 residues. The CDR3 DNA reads TGTGCCTGGAGTGCTCCGGGGGGAACCTACTCTGGGGCCAACGTCCTGACTTTC. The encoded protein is CAWSAPGGTYSGANVLTF.

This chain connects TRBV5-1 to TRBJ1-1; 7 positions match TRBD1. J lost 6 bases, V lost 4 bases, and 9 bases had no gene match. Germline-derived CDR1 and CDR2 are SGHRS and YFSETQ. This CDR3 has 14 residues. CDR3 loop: CASSLRQGPAEAFF. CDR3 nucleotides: TGCGCCAGCAGCCTTCGACAGGGTCCCGCTGAAGCTTTCTTT.

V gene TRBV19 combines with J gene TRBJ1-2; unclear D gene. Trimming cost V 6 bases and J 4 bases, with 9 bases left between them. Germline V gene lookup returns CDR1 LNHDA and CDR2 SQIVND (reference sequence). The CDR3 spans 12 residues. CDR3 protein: CASSPGIYGYTF. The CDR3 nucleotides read TGTGCCAGTAGCCCGGGCATCTATGGCTACACCTTC.

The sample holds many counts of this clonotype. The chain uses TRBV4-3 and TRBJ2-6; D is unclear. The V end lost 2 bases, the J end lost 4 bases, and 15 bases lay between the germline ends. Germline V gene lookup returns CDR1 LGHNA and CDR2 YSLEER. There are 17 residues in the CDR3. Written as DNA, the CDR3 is TGCGCCAGCAGCCAAATGCCCAGTTTGTCAGGGGCCAACGTCCTGACTTTC. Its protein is CASSQMPSLSGANVLTF.